These 22 T cell receptor beta chains share one sample of origin, sequenced in a study of T cell changes during pregnancy in multiple sclerosis (dated by TCRdb to about 2019). To prepare the library, the immunoSEQ multiplex PCR assay was applied. In TCRdb, the immuneACCESS table is reduced to in-frame sequences with V and J assigned. These tables do not hold every clone; where another copy was compared, an unresolved V gene accounts for under half, and the others remain unexplained. This sample holds roughly 38,000 clones; 92% were observed only once. The ten top clones hold about 27% of the sample. Here the sequenced sample was CD8+ T cells from peripheral blood mononuclear cells, taken before pregnancy. The receptors originated from a female donor with multiple sclerosis, enrolled in a pregnancy study.

The V and J genes are TRBV7-9 and TRBJ2-4; tentatively, D is TRBD2 (6 bases). V lost 5 bases, J lost 0 bases, and 14 bases lay in between. Germline V gives CDR1 SEHNR, CDR2 FQNEAQ (reference sequence). CDR3 length: 16 residues. CDR3 DNA sequence: TGTGCCAGCAGCCGCCGGGACTCTCTAGCCAAAAACATTCAGTACTTC. Translating gives CASSRRDSLAKNIQYF. The variable domain in full, with the rest retrieved from reference TRBV7-9 and TRBJ2-4, is DTGVSQNPRHKITKRGQNVTFRCDPISEHNRLYWYRQTLGQGPEFLTYFQNEAQLEKSRLLSDRFSAERPKGSFSTLEIQRTEQGDSAMYLCASSRRDSLAKNIQYFGAGTRLSVL.

This chain joins TRBV4-1 and TRBJ2-1, with 8 bases identical to TRBD2. After removal of 2 bases from V and 0 bases from J, the junction contained 3 bases not matched to a gene. CDR3 length equals 16 residues. Germline CDR1 MGHRA, CDR2 YSYEKL. CDR3 sequence (DNA): TGCGCCAGCAGCCAAAAGAGCGGGAGCTCCTACAATGAGCAGTTCTTC. Translation: CASSQKSGSSYNEQFF.

This clone came up a few times. V and J are TRBV5-1 and TRBJ1-1, with 7 bases identical to TRBD1. The ends lost 4 bases at V and 9 bases at J; junction bases unmatched: 6. The CDR3 extends over 12 amino acids. Germline lookup yields CDR1 SGHRS and CDR2 YFSETQ. The chain's CDR3 is CASSLDRSKAFF. CDR3 DNA: TGCGCCAGCAGCCTGGACAGGAGTAAAGCTTTCTTT. Combining the CDR3 with reference TRBV5-1 and TRBJ1-1 gives the whole variable domain KAGVTQTPRYLIKTRGQQVTLSCSPISGHRSVSWYQQTPGQGLQFLFEYFSETQRNKGNFPGRFSGRQFSNSRSEMNVSTLELGDSALYLCASSLDRSKAFFGQGTRLTVV.

The CDR3 reads CATLSGPEQYF. For the CDR3, the DNA is TGTGCCACCCTGTCCGGTCCCGAGCAGTACTTC. The genes are TRBV10-3 and TRBJ2-7; the D is unclear. Germline V gene lookup returns CDR1 ENHRY and CDR2 SYGVKD. Trimming removed 10 bases from V and 6 bases from J, with 13 bases in between. The CDR3 consists of 11 residues.

This chain joins TRBV6-1 and TRBJ2-7; D is possibly TRBD2 (5 bases). Trimming stripped 6 bases from V and 9 bases from J, with 6 bases between. From germline, CDR1 is MNHNS and CDR2 SASEGT. CDR3 length: 9 residues. Here the CDR3 DNA reads TGTGCCAGCAGCAGCGGGCAGTACTTC. It codes for CASSSGQYF.

The chain uses TRBV19 and TRBJ1-3; the D is unclear. Germline CDR1 LNHDA, CDR2 SQIVND (reference sequence). Trimming pared 5 bases from V and 0 bases from J, leaving 8 bases between. The CDR3 has 14 amino acids. The CDR3 spells CASSPGHSGNTIYF. The CDR3 DNA sequence: TGTGCCAGTAGTCCAGGCCACTCTGGAAACACCATATATTTT.

CDR3 nucleotide sequence: TGTGCCAGCAGCCTAACCGGGACAGGGGACTCCTACGAGCAGTACTTC. It is translated as CASSLTGTGDSYEQYF. The V and J genes are TRBV14 and TRBJ2-7, with 10 bases fitting TRBD1. Per germline, CDR1 SGHDN and CDR2 FVKESK. The CDR3 has 16 residues. Trimming at V came to 4 bases and at J to 0 bases, leaving 6 bases not matched to a gene. Drawing the rest from reference TRBV14 and TRBJ2-7, the complete variable domain is EAGVTQFPSHSVIEKGQTVTLRCDPISGHDNLYWYRRVMGKEIKFLLHFVKESKQDESGMPNNRFLAERTGGTYSTLKVQPAELEDSGVYFCASSLTGTGDSYEQYFGPGTRLTVT.

V is TRBV7-8 and J is TRBJ1-3; 7 bases fit TRBD1. Per germline, CDR1 SGHVS and CDR2 FQNEAQ. The CDR3 has 15 residues. V shed 8 bases, J shed 2 bases, and the junction held 9 bases outside the gene matches. As DNA, the CDR3 is TGTGCCAGCTGCCTGGACAGGCGCCCTGGAAACACCATATATTTT. Translation gives CASCLDRRPGNTIYF. The whole variable domain, remainder taken from reference TRBV7-8 and TRBJ1-3, is GAGVSQSPRYKVAKRGQDVALRCDPISGHVSLFWYQQALGQGPEFLTYFQNEAQLDKSGLPSDRFFAERPEGSVSTLKIQRTQQEDSAVYLCASCLDRRPGNTIYFGEGSWLTVV.

The genes are TRBV2 and TRBJ2-1; D unclear. This CDR3 contains 12 residues. Per germline, CDR1 SNHLY and CDR2 FYNNEI. Trimming left V 5 bases short and J 4 bases short, with 6 bases between. Here the CDR3 reads CASSSRYNEQFF. CDR3 in DNA: TGTGCCAGCAGTTCCAGGTACAATGAGCAGTTCTTC.

This chain uses TRBV9 with TRBJ1-3; 8 nucleotides match TRBD1. CDR1 is SGDLS, CDR2 YYNGEE, per germline. CDR3 length: 13 amino acids. V was pared by 4 bases and J by 6 bases, with 3 bases of the junction left unmatched. The CDR3 DNA sequence: TGTGCCAGCAGCAGACAGGGGCCAAACACCATATATTTT. Residues: CASSRQGPNTIYF.

This clone was detected once. The chain links TRBV6-1 to TRBJ2-7; D may be TRBD1 (5 bases). The CDR3 contains 13 residues. Looked up from germline, CDR1 is MNHNS and CDR2 is SASEGT. Trimming cost V 6 bases and J 3 bases, with 12 bases left between them. This CDR3 is CASRGRQGYEQYF. CDR3 nucleotides: TGTGCCAGCAGAGGCAGGCAGGGCTACGAGCAGTACTTC.

The chain is built from TRBV15 and TRBJ1-3, with TRBD1 as a possible D gene (6 bases). The CDR3 length is 16 residues. Trimming cost V 3 bases and J 0 bases, with 12 bases left between them. Germline V gives CDR1 LNHNV, CDR2 YYDKDF (reference sequence). CDR3 DNA: TGTGCCACCAGCAGCGACCCGACAGGCTCTGGAAACACCATATATTTT. Translation gives CATSSDPTGSGNTIYF. Full variable domain (missing parts from reference TRBV15 and TRBJ1-3): DAMVIQNPRYQVTQFGKPVTLSCSQTLNHNVMYWYQQKSSQAPKLLFHYYDKDFNNEADTPDNFQSRRPNTSFCFLDIRSPGLGDTAMYLCATSSDPTGSGNTIYFGEGSWLTVV.

The V and J genes are TRBV7-2 and TRBJ2-2, with a possible D match to TRBD2 (5 bases). With 5 bases removed from V and 6 bases from J, the gap between germline ends came to 10 bases. Germline V gene data show CDR1 as SGHTA and CDR2 as FQGNSA. The CDR3 loop spans 13 amino acids. The CDR3 DNA reads as TGTGCCAGCAGCCCCGGAGGACCCGGGGAGCTGTTTTTT. It is translated as CASSPGGPGELFF.

The J gene is TRBJ2-5, the V gene TRBV25-1; D gene ambiguous. CDR3 size: 14 residues. Germline assignment: CDR1 MGHDK and CDR2 SYGVNS. V was clipped by 2 bases and J by 4 bases, with 11 bases between them. CDR3 nucleotide sequence: TGTGCCAGCAGTGAAAAACTGACGGGAGAGACCCAGTACTTC. It is translated as CASSEKLTGETQYF.

This chain links TRBV13 with TRBJ1-1; D is ambiguous. The CDR3 extends over 14 amino acids. Trimming shortened V by 4 bases and J by 3 bases, and 12 bases separated the two germline ends. Germline V gene data show CDR1 as PRHDT and CDR2 as FYEKMQ (reference sequence). CDR3: CASSSLEGDTEAFF. CDR3 DNA sequence: TGTGCCAGCAGCTCCTTGGAGGGAGACACTGAAGCTTTCTTT.

This sequence joins TRBV4-1 and TRBJ2-7; TRBD1 matches at 7 bases. The junction had 6 bases not matched to a gene; V was cut back by 4 bases and J by 0 bases. There are 15 residues in the CDR3. Germline CDR1 and CDR2: MGHRA and YSYEKL. This CDR3 reads CASSPYRGNSYEQYF. DNA of the CDR3: TGCGCCAGCAGCCCCTACAGGGGCAACTCCTACGAGCAGTACTTC.

The V and J genes are TRBV7-8 and TRBJ1-3, with D possibly TRBD1 on 6 matching bases. CDR3 length equals 15 residues. CDR1 and CDR2 (germline): SGHVS, FQNEAQ. The V and J ends lost 5 bases and 4 bases respectively, with 15 bases between them. As DNA, the CDR3 is TGTGCCAGCAGCCCAAGCAGGGGATCCGGAAACACCATATATTTT. This sequence encodes CASSPSRGSGNTIYF.

The chain combines TRBV5-6 with TRBJ2-7; 9 nucleotides align to TRBD1. V shed 2 bases and J 1 base; nucleotides not matched to a gene: 1. The germline CDR1 and CDR2 sequences are SGHDT and YYEEEE. The CDR3 has 14 residues. DNA for the CDR3: TGTGCCAGCAGCTTTGGGACAGGGTCCTACGAGCAGTACTTC. It specifies CASSFGTGSYEQYF.

The V call is TRBV2, the J call TRBJ2-5; D remains unclear. The CDR3 runs to 12 residues. V dropped 3 bases and J dropped 1 base, with 3 bases sitting between them. Germline assignment: CDR1 SNHLY and CDR2 FYNNEI. The DNA of the CDR3 is TGTGCCAGCAGTGATAGCCAAGAGACCCAGTACTTC. It translates to CASSDSQETQYF.

This clone was picked up a small number of times. The chain combines TRBV6-4 with TRBJ2-3; 7 bases map to TRBD2. From germline, CDR1 is MRHNA and CDR2 SNTAGT. Germline trimming cut 0 bases from V and 2 bases from J; bases unmatched to any gene: 5. The CDR3 sequence is 16 residues long. DNA of the CDR3: TGTGCCAGCAGTGACTCGCGGACTAGTTTCACAGATACGCAGTATTTT. Encoded protein: CASSDSRTSFTDTQYF.

The rearrangement links TRBV11-1 to TRBJ2-1; D call uncertain. With 5 bases removed from V and 9 bases from J, the gap between germline ends came to 8 bases. This CDR3 region has 11 residues. The germline V gene encodes CDR1 SGHAT and CDR2 FQDESV (reference sequence). In DNA form, the CDR3 reads TGTGCCAGCAGCCCCTCAGGTGAGCAGTTCTTC. As protein: CASSPSGEQFF.

This CDR3 reads CASSKLEEGGYGYTF. The CDR3 region has the DNA TGTGCCAGCAGCAAGCTGGAGGAGGGGGGGTATGGCTACACCTTC. This chain connects TRBV6-5 to TRBJ1-2; D is perhaps TRBD1 (6 bases). The CDR3 contains 15 residues. The germline V gene has CDR1 MNHEY and CDR2 SVGAGI. Trimming removed 6 bases from V and 5 bases from J, with 19 bases in between.